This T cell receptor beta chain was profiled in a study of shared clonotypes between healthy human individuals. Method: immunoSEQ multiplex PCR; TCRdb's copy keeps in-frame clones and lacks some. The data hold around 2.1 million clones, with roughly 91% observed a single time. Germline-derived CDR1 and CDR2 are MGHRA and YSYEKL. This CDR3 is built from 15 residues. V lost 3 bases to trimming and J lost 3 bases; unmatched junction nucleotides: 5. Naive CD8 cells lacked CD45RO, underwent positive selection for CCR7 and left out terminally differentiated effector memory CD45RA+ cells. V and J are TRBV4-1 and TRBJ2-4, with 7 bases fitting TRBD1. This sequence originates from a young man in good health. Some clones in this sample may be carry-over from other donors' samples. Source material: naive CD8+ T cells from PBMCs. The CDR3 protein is CASSQGQLGKNIQYF. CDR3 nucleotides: TGCGCCAGCAGCCAGGGACAGTTGGGCAAAAACATTCAGTACTTC.